Each of the 13 T cell receptor beta chains below was sequenced from the same sample in a study of metastatic and nonmetastatic thyroid tumors (dated by TCRdb to about 2020). Libraries were constructed by PCR. TCRdb records Illumina HiSeq 4000 as the sequencer. The raw public data were reprocessed by TCRdb itself: fastp quality trimming at Q25, MiXCR clonotype calling, in-frame beta chains only. The sample table shows 90,000 or so clones, and approximately 9% are seen once. The ten largest clones represent roughly 10% of the sample. Before undergoing thyroid surgery, none of the patients had been given any kind of treatment. Material: blood. The receptors were sampled from a female donor with papillary thyroid cancer or a benign thyroid nodule (not recorded which). Some clones in this sample may be carry-over from other donors' samples.

This clone appeared many times. The J gene is TRBJ1-6, the V gene TRBV4-1; 9 bases agree with TRBD1. Germline assignment: CDR1 MGHRA and CDR2 YSYEKL. The CDR3 has 15 residues. The V gene end was trimmed by 2 bases and the J gene end by 11 bases; junction bases not matched to a gene: 7. This CDR3 is CASSQPRDRVPPLHF. DNA of the CDR3: TGCGCCAGCAGCCAACCCCGGGACAGGGTGCCACCCCTCCACTTT.

The chain couples TRBV6-5 to TRBJ1-6; D is ambiguous. V was shortened by 0 bases and J by 3 bases, with 15 bases between the two germline ends. This CDR3 comprises 18 residues. CDR1 and CDR2 (germline): MNHEY, SVGAGI. Here the CDR3 reads CASSYSTGPRDYNSPLHF. The CDR3, as DNA: TGTGCCAGCAGTTACTCGACGGGCCCGAGGGACTATAATTCACCCCTCCACTTT.

This clone was recorded at least ten times. V gene TRBV5-4 combines with J gene TRBJ1-2, with 7 bases matching TRBD1. Germline CDR1 is SGHNT and CDR2 is YYREEE (reference sequence). V dropped 2 bases and J dropped 3; count of bases not matched to a gene: 4. There are 14 residues in the CDR3. The CDR3 DNA reads as TGTGCCAGCAGCTTCGGAGACAGGGACTATGGCTACACCTTC. This codes for CASSFGDRDYGYTF.

This clone was counted at least ten times. This chain joins TRBV3-1 and TRBJ2-5, with 7 nucleotides matching TRBD2. The length of the CDR3 is 14 residues. Germline CDR1 reads LGHDT; CDR2 reads YNNKEL (reference sequence). V gave up 4 bases and J gave up 2 bases; unmatched junction bases: 4. CDR3 protein: CASSPRELQETQYF. The CDR3 DNA sequence: TGTGCCAGCAGCCCGCGGGAGCTACAAGAGACCCAGTACTTC.

A word on this clone: A much larger clone differs from this one at a single base, so this may be a read error. In DNA form, the CDR3 reads TGTGCCAGTAGTGTCCGGGACAGGACCACTGAAGCTTTCTTT. Translation: CASSVRDRTTEAFF. The chain joins TRBV19 to TRBJ1-1, with 8 bases matching TRBD1. Germline V gene sequence: CDR1 LNHDA, CDR2 SQIVND (reference sequence). The CDR3 is 14 amino acids. V lost 5 bases, J lost 4 bases, and 6 bases stayed unmatched.

This chain connects TRBV20-1 to TRBJ2-1; 14 bases fit TRBD2. The CDR3 has 16 residues. V shed 5 bases and J 9 bases; nucleotides not matched to a gene: 12. Germline CDR1 and CDR2: DFQATT and SNEGSKA (reference sequence). DNA for the CDR3: TGCAGTGCTCGGACTAGCGGGGGGCCAACGTTGGGTGAGCAGTTCTTC. Translation: CSARTSGGPTLGEQFF.

Comments on this clone: This may stem from a read error, because a much larger clone lies one nucleotide away. In the same sample, other DNA sequences code for this CDR3. The J gene is TRBJ2-1, the V gene TRBV12-3 or TRBV12-4; D unclear. With 6 bases removed from V and 9 bases from J, the gap between germline ends came to 6 bases. The CDR3 covers 10 residues. CDR3 coding DNA: TGTGCCAGCAGCTTTGGTGAGCAGTTCTTC. Translating it yields CASSFGEQFF.

The table lists this clone with many counts. The chain recombines TRBV5-8 with TRBJ1-2; D is uncertain. The V end lost 6 bases, the J end lost 6 bases, and 15 bases lay between the germline ends. This CDR3 contains 13 residues. The germline CDR1 and CDR2 sequences are SGHTS and YDEGEE. CDR3: CASIRGRSNGYTF. The CDR3, as DNA: TGTGCCAGCATCCGGGGTAGGAGTAATGGCTACACCTTC.

The chain couples TRBV6-5 to TRBJ2-1; D uncertain. Between the trimmed V and J ends, which lost 4 bases and 1 base, there was a span of 5 bases. CDR1 and CDR2 from the germline V gene are MNHEY and SVGAGI. This CDR3 comprises 13 residues. In nucleotides, the CDR3 is TGTGCCAGCAGTTTTAGGTCCTACAATGAGCAGTTCTTC. This codes for CASSFRSYNEQFF.

This clone came up many times. The chain is built from TRBV19 and TRBJ1-1; possibly TRBD1 for D (6 bases). CDR1 is LNHDA, CDR2 SQIVND, per germline (reference sequence). The CDR3 has 14 amino acids. Trimming left V 7 bases short and J 5 bases short, with 17 bases between. This chain's CDR3 is CASTPRGRGTEAFF. DNA of the CDR3: TGTGCCAGTACCCCGAGGGGGAGGGGGACTGAAGCTTTCTTT.

The table lists this clone with many counts. An end of the junction does not agree with germline; a read error may underlie this. The chain uses TRBV7-3 and TRBJ1-1, with D unclear. The CDR3 consists of 13 residues. Germline V gene data show CDR1 as SGHTA and CDR2 as FQGTGA. The CDR3 region is CASSLGPNTETFF. The CDR3 nucleotides read TGTGCCAGCAGCCTCGGTCCAAACACTGAAACTTTCTTT.

This clone was found many times. The CDR3 protein is CASSWDEMNSPLHF. Here the CDR3 DNA reads TGTGCCAGCAGCTGGGACGAGATGAATTCACCCCTCCACTTT. This chain joins TRBV6-1 and TRBJ1-6, with D maybe TRBD1 (5 bases). V was clipped by 6 bases and J by 7 bases, with 13 bases between them. The CDR3 totals 14 residues. The germline CDR1 and CDR2 sequences are MNHNS and SASEGT.

Many counts were recorded for this clone. This chain joins TRBV20-1 and TRBJ2-3; 8 bases are shared with TRBD2. V lost 1 base and J lost 0; bases outside the gene matches: 3. Germline values: CDR1 DFQATT, CDR2 SNEGSKA (reference sequence). The CDR3 totals 15 residues. The CDR3 spells CSARAGLVSTDTQYF. The CDR3 bases are TGCAGTGCTAGAGCGGGACTAGTTAGCACAGATACGCAGTATTTT.